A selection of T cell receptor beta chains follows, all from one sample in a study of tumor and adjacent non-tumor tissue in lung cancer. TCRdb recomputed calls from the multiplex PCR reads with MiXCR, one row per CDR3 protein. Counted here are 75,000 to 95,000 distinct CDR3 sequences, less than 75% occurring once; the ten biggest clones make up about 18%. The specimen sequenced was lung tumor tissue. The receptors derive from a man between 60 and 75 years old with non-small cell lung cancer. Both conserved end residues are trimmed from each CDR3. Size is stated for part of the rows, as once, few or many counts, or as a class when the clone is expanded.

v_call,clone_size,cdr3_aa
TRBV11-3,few,VSSDRPSTDTQY
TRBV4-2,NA,VSSQEVAGHDEQF
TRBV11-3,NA,ASSHGTSRSHGQF
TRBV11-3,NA,ASSTTGGSTEQF
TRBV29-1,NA,SANKATQGGMGEQF
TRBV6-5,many,ASSPATGNTEAF
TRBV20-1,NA,SARVGTGGSGGNQPQH
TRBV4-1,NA,ASSRPGHGVDGYT
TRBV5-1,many,ASSWKTGNTEAF
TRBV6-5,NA,ASSLVVTYEQY
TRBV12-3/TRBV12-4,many,ASSLRWRDNEKLF
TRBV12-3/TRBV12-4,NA,ASRSTSGSGF
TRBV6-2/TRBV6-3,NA,ANRPIGTGDYGYT
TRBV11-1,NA,ASSLGRTNQETQY
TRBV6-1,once,ASRGYTGSNSLLH
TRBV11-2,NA,ASSPARNWGIYNEQF
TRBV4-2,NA,ASSRPGLAGNIAKNIQY
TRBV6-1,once,ASRYMDQPQH
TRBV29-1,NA,SVQGFYNERL
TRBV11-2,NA,ASSLGGSIQETRY
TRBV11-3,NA,ASSIWTVAANSPLH
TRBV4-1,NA,QQPRTGGARLDNVQF
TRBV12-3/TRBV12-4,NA,VSSYDGTTSGRGNEQF
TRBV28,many,ASSLGGLRQPQH
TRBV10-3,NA,VIREDNSSLH
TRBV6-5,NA,ASSYPKGAGETQY
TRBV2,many,ASSKLQGAYGQPQH
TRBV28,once,ASRPSGVTYNEQF
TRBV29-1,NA,SVQAGQHSENIIY
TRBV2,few,ASSEALCSNQPQH
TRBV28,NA,ARSFVRASRLGNQPQH
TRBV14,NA,VSESTADGGGTEAF
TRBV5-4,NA,ASSLKTDTKY
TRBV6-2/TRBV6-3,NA,ARRHNYEHF
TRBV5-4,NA,ASSPAIDEKVF
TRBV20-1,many,SATRTSGLYNEQF
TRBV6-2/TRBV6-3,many,ASKPPISGGMYNEQF
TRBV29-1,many,SQIQDNEQF
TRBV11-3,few,VSSQQGSLANVLT
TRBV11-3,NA,ASSLGLAGGPYNEQF
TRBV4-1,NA,ASSHASGTVGPTDTQH
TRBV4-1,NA,AGSQWTEAF
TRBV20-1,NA,SVARDYDEQY
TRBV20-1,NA,NAGTPSAEKLF
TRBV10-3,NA,AIRGSSRDNEQF
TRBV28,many,ASGQYGEQF